The 18 T cell receptor beta chains in this list originate from one sample, sequenced in a study of response to subunit inactivated influenza vaccine (dated by TCRdb to between 2017 and 2018). The library was built by means of RT-PCR. Sequencing was performed on an Illumina HiSeq 2500. TCRdb's own reprocessing of the public reads used fastp at Q25 and MiXCR and kept productive beta chains. Duplicate CDR3 protein sequences are folded into a single record with the most common DNA and genes. This sample is represented by around 150,000 distinct CDR3 sequences; roughly 11% of them were singletons. Around 12% of the sample is held by the ten biggest clonotypes. The time point tag for this specimen amounts to: around 42 days after influenza vaccine administration. This specimen was non-naive T cells sorted from PBMCs, taken 40 to 50 days after vaccination. The meaning of the sample's cell subset or site label: memory T cell fraction. The receptors were gathered from a man aged 50-59 years who received an inactivated influenza vaccine. Donor details come from another sample of the same person, matched by shared clones.

The chain is built from TRBV27 and TRBJ2-2; weak D call: TRBD2 (5 bases). Germline V CDR1 and CDR2: MNHEY, SMNVEV (reference sequence). The ends were cut back, 1 base at V and 1 base at J, with 10 bases in the middle. The CDR3 length is 16 residues. CDR3 bases: TGTGCCAGCAGTTTATATGCGGGCGGGAACACCGGGGAGCTGTTTTTT. Protein: CASSLYAGGNTGELFF.

This clonotype was observed a few times. The chain joins TRBV9 to TRBJ2-7; D could derive from TRBD1 or TRBD2 (6 bases each). V was trimmed by 3 bases and J by 4 bases, leaving 26 bases between them. CDR1 and CDR2 (germline): SGDLS, YYNGEE. The CDR3 length is 18 residues. The CDR3 coding sequence is TGTGCCAGCAGCGAAGACCAGCTTGGAGGGGGAGTAGGATACGAGCAGTACTTC. The encoded protein is CASSEDQLGGGVGYEQYF.

The chain couples TRBV20-1 to TRBJ1-2; 9 bases match TRBD1. J was trimmed by 2 bases and V by 4 bases; bases with no gene match: 2. This CDR3 is 13 amino acids long. Germline CDR1 and CDR2: DFQATT and SNEGSKA (reference sequence). CDR3 in amino acids: CSATGTGNYGYTF. The CDR3 nucleotides read TGCAGTGCTACCGGGACAGGGAACTATGGCTACACCTTC.

This clonotype was seen ten or more times. This chain links TRBV7-8 with TRBJ2-1; 10 positions match TRBD1. The CDR3 has 16 amino acids. Germline assignment: CDR1 SGHVS and CDR2 FQNEAQ. Trimming took 2 bases from V and 8 from J; bases not matched to a gene: 9. CDR3 sequence (DNA): TGTGCCAGCAGCTTAATGTTGGGACAGGGGAGCGATGAGCAGTTCTTC. Amino acid sequence: CASSLMLGQGSDEQFF.

This clonotype showed up many times. The rearrangement links TRBV15 to TRBJ2-3; either TRBD1 or TRBD2 may fit D (5 bases each). The CDR3 covers 15 residues. V was cut by 1 base and J by 4 bases, with 12 bases left in between. Germline CDR1 is LNHNV and CDR2 is YYDKDF (reference sequence). CDR3 residues: CATSRVGADADTQYF. The DNA for the CDR3 is TGTGCCACCAGCAGAGTCGGGGCAGATGCAGATACGCAGTATTTT.

This clonotype occurred many times. DNA of the CDR3: TGCAGTGCTAGAGCCAATAGCGGGGCCTACAATGAGCAGTTCTTC. It yields the protein CSARANSGAYNEQFF. The rearrangement uses TRBV20-1 and TRBJ2-1; 8 bases are a match to TRBD2. The CDR3 consists of 15 residues. The germline gives CDR1 DFQATT, CDR2 SNEGSKA (reference sequence). V was clipped by 1 base and J by 2 bases; unmatched bases: 4.

The gene calls are TRBV20-1 and TRBJ1-3; 12 bases align to TRBD1. The V gene's germline CDR1 is DFQATT and CDR2 SNEGSKA (reference sequence). Trimming took 3 bases from V and 6 from J; bases not matched to a gene: 9. The CDR3 is 16 residues long. This CDR3 is CSASDPRDRGLNTIYF. The CDR3 coding sequence is TGCAGTGCTAGTGACCCCCGGGACAGGGGGCTAAACACCATATATTTT.

This clonotype was seen ten or more times. V gene TRBV27 combines with J gene TRBJ2-1; no firm D call. The CDR3 is made up of 13 amino acids. CDR1 and CDR2 (germline): MNHEY, SMNVEV (reference sequence). V was shortened by 6 bases and J by 6 bases, with 12 bases between the two germline ends. The CDR3 coding sequence is TGTGCCAGCAGACCCGGACGGTTCAATGAGCAGTTCTTC. Its translation: CASRPGRFNEQFF.

The chain recombines TRBV9 with TRBJ2-1, with D unresolved. The CDR3 loop spans 14 amino acids. The V gene's germline CDR1 is SGDLS and CDR2 YYNGEE. V lost 0 bases, J lost 7 bases, and 11 bases lay in between. In DNA form, the CDR3 reads TGTGCCAGCAGCGTAGCTGGCTCCCTGAATGAGCAGTTCTTC. This gives the protein CASSVAGSLNEQFF.

This clonotype occurred a few times. J is TRBJ2-7 and V is TRBV5-4; 7 nucleotides align to TRBD2. CDR3 length: 16 residues. Trimming removed 1 base from V and 4 bases from J; junction bases left unmatched: 11. The V gene's germline CDR1 is SGHNT and CDR2 YYREEE (reference sequence). The CDR3 sequence: CASSLYTSDRKYEQYF. CDR3 sequence (DNA): TGTGCCAGCAGCTTGTACACTAGCGATCGAAAATACGAGCAGTACTTC.

This clonotype was counted a few times. The CDR3, as DNA: TGTGCCATCGGGTGGGGCTATGGCTACACCTTC. Translating gives CAIGWGYGYTF. J is TRBJ1-2 and V is TRBV12-3 or TRBV12-4, with no clear D. This CDR3 comprises 11 residues. V lost 10 bases and J 4 bases, leaving 10 bases between the germline ends.

The rearrangement uses TRBV11-2 and TRBJ1-5, with 7 bases fitting TRBD1. V shed 0 bases, J shed 1 base, and the junction held 6 bases outside the gene matches. Germline CDR1 SGHAT, CDR2 FQNNGV. CDR3 length: 17 amino acids. This CDR3 is CASSLEGRGPSNQPQHF. CDR3 nucleotide sequence: TGTGCCAGCAGCTTAGAGGGTAGGGGGCCAAGCAATCAGCCCCAGCATTTT. Drawing the rest from reference TRBV11-2 and TRBJ1-5, the complete variable domain is EAGVAQSPRYKIIEKRQSVAFWCNPISGHATLYWYQQILGQGPKLLIQFQNNGVVDDSQLPKDRFSAERLKGVDSTLKIQPAKLEDSAVYLCASSLEGRGPSNQPQHFGDGTRLSIL.

V usage is TRBV5-1 and J usage is TRBJ1-2, with D perhaps matching TRBD1 (6 bases). CDR3 length equals 15 residues. V was cut by 5 bases and J by 0 bases, with 14 bases left in between. CDR1 SGHRS and CDR2 YFSETQ come from the germline V gene. CDR3 nucleotides: TGCGCCAGCAGGAGTGCAGGGGTTTCTAACTATGGCTACACCTTC. This sequence encodes CASRSAGVSNYGYTF.

The chain recombines TRBV20-1 with TRBJ2-3; either TRBD1 or TRBD2 may fit D (5 bases each). This CDR3 has 16 amino acids. Trimming cost V 4 bases and J 0 bases, with 17 bases left between them. The germline V gene has CDR1 DFQATT and CDR2 SNEGSKA (reference sequence). CDR3 in DNA: TGCAGTGCTAATCTCCGGGGCCGAGTAAGCACAGATACGCAGTATTTT. Its translation is CSANLRGRVSTDTQYF.

This clonotype was picked up many times. The V and J genes are TRBV5-1 and TRBJ2-2, with TRBD1 matching 7 bases. The CDR3 contains 13 residues. The germline CDR1 and CDR2 sequences are SGHRS and YFSETQ. The trim removed 4 bases at V and 7 bases at J, leaving 4 bases unmatched. CDR3 sequence: CASSPRTGGELFF. In DNA, the CDR3 is TGCGCCAGCAGCCCCCGGACAGGCGGGGAGCTGTTTTTT. Combining the CDR3 with reference TRBV5-1 and TRBJ2-2 gives the whole variable domain KAGVTQTPRYLIKTRGQQVTLSCSPISGHRSVSWYQQTPGQGLQFLFEYFSETQRNKGNFPGRFSGRQFSNSRSEMNVSTLELGDSALYLCASSPRTGGELFFGEGSRLTVL.

For this clonotype: A single base separates this from a much larger clone, so it may be a read error. Because it lacks the conserved phenylalanine or tryptophan at the end, this CDR3 is likely a read error. The J gene is TRBJ2-2, the V gene TRBV7-2, with TRBD2 identical over 8 bases. V lost 3 bases, J lost 1 base, and 4 bases stayed unmatched. The length of the CDR3 is 16 residues. Germline V lookup: CDR1 SGHTA, CDR2 FQGNSA. CDR3 amino acids: CASSFIAGLNTGELFL. CDR3 coding DNA: TGTGCCAGCAGCTTTATAGCGGGGTTGAACACCGGGGAGCTGTTTCTT.

This rearrangement joins TRBV2 to TRBJ2-4; 9 bases are shared with TRBD1. J lost 8 bases, V lost 7 bases, and 9 bases had no gene match. Per the germline V gene, CDR1 is SNHLY and CDR2 is FYNNEI. CDR3 length equals 14 residues. CDR3 nucleotides: TGTGCCAGCACCCTGGACAGGGGAGAGGACATTCAGTACTTC. It specifies CASTLDRGEDIQYF.

The chain uses TRBV11-3 and TRBJ2-1; D may correspond to TRBD1 or TRBD2 (7 bases each). The CDR3 consists of 15 residues. Germline V CDR1 and CDR2: SGHNT, YENEEA. Trimming cost V 5 bases and J 4 bases, with 15 bases left between them. The CDR3 reads CASSVRGGGYNEQFF. The DNA for the CDR3 is TGTGCCAGCAGCGTCAGGGGGGGGGGTTACAATGAGCAGTTCTTC.